This entry lists 25 T cell receptor beta chains sequenced from one sample in a study of T cell responses to AZD1222 COVID-19 vaccine. Generated by immunoSEQ multiplex PCR, the TCRdb table keeps only in-frame clones and is missing some. The table includes fewer than 130,000 clones, about 85% detected once. The sample in question was peripheral blood, obtained on day 0 of AZD1222 vaccination. Source of these receptors: an adult in good health.

V is TRBV5-1 and J is TRBJ2-3; D uncertain. The length of the CDR3 is 14 residues. Germline V lookup: CDR1 SGHRS, CDR2 YFSETQ. Trimming left V 2 bases short and J 3 bases short, with 10 bases between. DNA of the CDR3: TGCGCCAGCAGCTTTTCAGGACCTACAGATACGCAGTATTTT. Translated, it gives CASSFSGPTDTQYF.

This chain uses TRBV28 with TRBJ2-3, with 11 nucleotides matching TRBD1. This CDR3 is built from 16 residues. CDR1 is MDHEN and CDR2 is SYDVKM in the germline V gene. The trim removed 4 bases at V and 3 bases at J, leaving 6 bases unmatched. This CDR3 reads CASSSHGTGGTDTQYF. DNA of the CDR3: TGTGCCAGCAGTTCCCACGGGACAGGGGGTACAGATACGCAGTATTTT.

The chain links TRBV6-5 to TRBJ2-3, with D tentatively TRBD2 (6 bases). Germline CDR1 MNHEY, CDR2 SVGAGI. V lost 4 bases, J lost 3 bases, and 17 bases lay in between. The CDR3 length is 16 residues. The DNA for the CDR3 is TGTGCCAGCAGTTTCGGACTACACACCGGGACAGATACGCAGTATTTT. Its protein is CASSFGLHTGTDTQYF.

The CDR3 nucleotides read TGTGCCATCAGTGAAGGGCGGCTGGAGCGGGGGGTGCGGGAGACCCAGTACTTC. It codes for CAISEGRLERGVRETQYF. The chain employs TRBV10-3 and TRBJ2-5, with 9 bases lining up with TRBD2. The CDR3 loop spans 18 amino acids. The germline gives CDR1 ENHRY, CDR2 SYGVKD. V gave up 3 bases and J gave up 5 bases; unmatched junction bases: 16.

The rearrangement joins TRBV18 to TRBJ2-1, with TRBD2 matching over 12 bases. CDR1 KGHSH and CDR2 LQKENI come from the germline V gene. This CDR3 contains 20 residues. Unmatched junction bases numbered 11, after V lost 2 bases and J lost 0 bases. CDR3 in DNA: TGTGCCAGCTCACCAAATCCCGGGACTAGCGGGTCTAGCTCCTACAATGAGCAGTTCTTC. Translating gives CASSPNPGTSGSSSYNEQFF.

The V call is TRBV7-2, the J call TRBJ1-4; D may be TRBD1 (5 bases). CDR1 is SGHTA, CDR2 FQGNSA, per germline. This CDR3 is 15 amino acids long. Trimming cost V 0 bases and J 3 bases, with 8 bases left between them. CDR3 protein: CASSLAGTANEKLFF. The CDR3 bases are TGTGCCAGCAGCTTAGCCGGGACGGCTAATGAAAAACTGTTTTTT.

The chain couples TRBV19 to TRBJ2-4; possible D gene TRBD1, 7 bases. The CDR3 loop spans 15 amino acids. Trimming took off 1 base at V and 7 bases at J, with 14 bases between the two ends. From germline, CDR1 is LNHDA and CDR2 SQIVND (reference sequence). CDR3 in DNA: TGTGCCAGTAGTATAGGAGGAGGGGGCAGGAACATTCAGTACTTC. As protein: CASSIGGGGRNIQYF.

The chain uses TRBV9 and TRBJ2-1; a weak D match, TRBD2 (7 bases). The CDR3 runs to 17 residues. Germline CDR1 and CDR2: SGDLS and YYNGEE. Trimming cost V 5 bases and J 7 bases, with 25 bases left between them. The CDR3 loop is CASSPGDWGGAGNEQFF. CDR3 sequence (DNA): TGTGCCAGCAGTCCAGGGGATTGGGGAGGGGCGGGAAATGAGCAGTTCTTC.

CDR3 residues: CASSDPGQGDTGELFF. The CDR3 DNA sequence: TGTGCCAGCAGTGACCCCGGACAGGGAGATACCGGGGAGCTGTTTTTT. The chain joins TRBV25-1 to TRBJ2-2; 8 bases map to TRBD1. Germline trimming cut 3 bases from V and 5 bases from J; bases unmatched to any gene: 8. Germline V gene lookup returns CDR1 MGHDK and CDR2 SYGVNS. CDR3 length: 16 residues.

This sequence joins TRBV28 and TRBJ2-5; D is uncertain. V was clipped by 4 bases and J by 2 bases, with 14 bases between them. The germline V gene has CDR1 MDHEN and CDR2 SYDVKM. This CDR3 comprises 15 residues. As DNA, the CDR3 is TGTGCCAGCAGTTCCACCCCCCGCAATCAAGAGACCCAGTACTTC. Translation: CASSSTPRNQETQYF.

The V gene is TRBV5-1, the J gene TRBJ2-7; 9 bases map to TRBD2. The ends lost 4 bases at V and 0 bases at J; junction bases unmatched: 8. The CDR3 is 16 amino acids. Looked up from germline, CDR1 is SGHRS and CDR2 is YFSETQ. Written as DNA, the CDR3 is TGCGCCAGCAGCCTGGCGGGGGGGGCTATCTCCTACGAGCAGTACTTC. As protein: CASSLAGGAISYEQYF.

The chain is built from TRBV6-5 and TRBJ1-2, with 10 bases lining up with TRBD1. In germline, CDR1 is MNHEY, CDR2 SVGAGI. Losses at the gene ends were 6 bases for V and 8 bases for J; bases not matched to a gene: 6. The CDR3 runs 13 residues. Here the CDR3 DNA reads TGTGCCAGCAGAGGGACAGGGGCGGGCGGCTACACCTTC. Protein: CASRGTGAGGYTF.

This chain links TRBV4-1 with TRBJ1-5; D perhaps matches TRBD1 (6 bases). Per the germline V gene, CDR1 is MGHRA and CDR2 is YSYEKL. V was shortened by 0 bases and J by 9 bases, with 15 bases between the two germline ends. The CDR3 runs 15 residues. The CDR3 loop is CASSQDPGVGGPQHF. The CDR3 DNA is TGCGCCAGCAGCCAAGATCCAGGGGTAGGAGGGCCCCAGCATTTT.

The J gene is TRBJ1-3, the V gene TRBV14; D not certain. Germline V CDR1 and CDR2: SGHDN, FVKESK. The CDR3 covers 14 residues. V was shortened by 3 bases and J by 4 bases, with 10 bases between the two germline ends. This chain's CDR3 is CASSQGRGGNTIYF. The CDR3 nucleotides are TGTGCCAGCAGCCAGGGTAGAGGCGGAAACACCATATATTTT.

The chain carries TRBV19 and TRBJ2-1, with D possibly TRBD1 on 5 matching bases. From germline, CDR1 is LNHDA and CDR2 SQIVND (reference sequence). Trimming pared 8 bases from V and 4 bases from J, leaving 24 bases between. There are 17 residues in the CDR3. The CDR3 nucleotides read TGTGCCAGTCATCAGGGTATCTCTACTTCCACTTACAATGAGCAGTTCTTC. It encodes CASHQGISTSTYNEQFF.

V and J are TRBV3-1 (or the pseudogene TRBV3-2) and TRBJ2-5; possibly TRBD1 for D (6 bases). V lost 1 base and J 6 bases, leaving 15 bases between the germline ends. The CDR3 runs to 15 residues. From germline, CDR1 is LGHDT and CDR2 YNNKEL (reference sequence). This CDR3 is CASSQAPLTGKTQYF. Here the CDR3 DNA reads TGTGCCAGCAGCCAAGCCCCCCTAACAGGGAAGACCCAGTACTTC.

The chain employs TRBV6-5 and TRBJ1-2, with a possible D match to TRBD1 (5 bases). CDR1 and CDR2 from the germline V gene are MNHEY and SVGAGI. The length of the CDR3 is 14 residues. V shed 6 bases and J shed 2 bases, with 13 bases lying between them. The CDR3 DNA follows: TGTGCCAGCAGCCCCTTCGGGGGGAACTATGGCTACACCTTC. Encoded protein: CASSPFGGNYGYTF.

CDR3 region: CASSLSGTENNEQFF. CDR3 in DNA: TGCGCCAGCAGCCTCTCCGGGACAGAGAACAATGAGCAGTTCTTC. J is TRBJ2-1 and V is TRBV4-1; 7 bases fit TRBD1. The length of the CDR3 is 15 residues. Trimming at V came to 4 bases and at J to 5 bases, leaving 8 bases not matched to a gene. Germline CDR1 MGHRA, CDR2 YSYEKL.

V and J are TRBV2 and TRBJ2-6; the D gene is possibly TRBD2 (6 bases). V was clipped by 4 bases and J by 2 bases, with 15 bases between them. This CDR3 is built from 17 residues. The V gene's germline CDR1 is SNHLY and CDR2 FYNNEI. The DNA of the CDR3 is TGTGCCAGCAGTGCCGTCGTCAGGAGGGCTGGGGCCAACGTCCTGACTTTC. It translates to CASSAVVRRAGANVLTF.

The genes are TRBV6-6 and TRBJ2-5, with TRBD2 matching 15 bases. J gave up 3 bases and V 5 bases, and 1 base lay outside the gene matches. The CDR3 runs 15 residues. Germline lookup yields CDR1 MNHNY and CDR2 SVGAGI (reference sequence). The CDR3 coding sequence is TGTGCCAGCAGTCGGACTAGCGGGGGGGAAGAGACCCAGTACTTC. Its protein is CASSRTSGGEETQYF.

This rearrangement joins TRBV14 to TRBJ1-4; D is unclear. This CDR3 has 15 amino acids. V shed 4 bases and J shed 5 bases, with 14 bases lying between them. Per the germline V gene, CDR1 is SGHDN and CDR2 is FVKESK. This CDR3 is CASSPTFSLNEKLFF. The CDR3 region has the DNA TGTGCCAGCAGCCCAACATTCAGTTTAAATGAAAAACTGTTTTTT.

CDR3 residues: CASGISGVQETQYF. In DNA, the CDR3 is TGTGCCAGTGGGATTAGCGGAGTTCAAGAGACCCAGTACTTC. The chain uses TRBV19 and TRBJ2-5, with D perhaps TRBD2 (6 bases). CDR3 length equals 14 residues. Germline CDR1 LNHDA, CDR2 SQIVND (reference sequence). Trimming stripped 8 bases from V and 2 bases from J, with 15 bases between.

This chain joins TRBV4-1 and TRBJ1-1, with D maybe TRBD1 (6 bases). In germline, CDR1 is MGHRA, CDR2 YSYEKL. Trimming removed 0 bases at V and 11 bases at J, with 13 bases between. CDR3 length: 13 residues. CDR3 DNA: TGCGCCAGCAGCCAAGAAGGGGGGGGAGAGGCTTTCTTT. Translating gives CASSQEGGGEAFF.

This sequence joins TRBV2 and TRBJ1-1, with TRBD1 matching 9 bases. This CDR3 has 15 residues. Germline V gene lookup returns CDR1 SNHLY and CDR2 FYNNEI. Trimming removed 6 bases from V and 2 bases from J; junction bases left unmatched: 7. CDR3 in amino acids: CASRSQGAPNTEAFF. The CDR3 bases are TGTGCCAGCAGGTCACAGGGGGCGCCTAACACTGAAGCTTTCTTT.

V gene TRBV9 combines with J gene TRBJ2-5, with TRBD1 matching 7 bases. CDR3 length equals 18 residues. Germline V lookup: CDR1 SGDLS, CDR2 YYNGEE. The junction had 11 bases not matched to a gene; V was cut back by 0 bases and J by 0 bases. The CDR3 DNA sequence: TGTGCCAGCAGCGTAGACAGGGGATCAGCCCAAAACCAAGAGACCCAGTACTTC. Protein sequence: CASSVDRGSAQNQETQYF.